This passage covers 26 T cell receptor beta chains from one sample sequenced in a study of blood T cell repertoires in COVID-19. The assay was immunoSEQ multiplex PCR, and TCRdb's table has in-frame clones only and misses some. The sample lists 170,000 or so clones; approximately 88% were seen once. The specimen was peripheral blood. These receptors were collected from a woman aged 55-75 years with acute or convalescent COVID-19.

The CDR3 loop is CASSQVVSPLGGTEAFF. CDR3 bases: TGCGCCAGCAGCCAAGTTGTTTCCCCGCTTGGAGGGACTGAAGCTTTCTTT. This chain uses TRBV4-3 with TRBJ1-1; D is uncertain. V lost 1 base to trimming and J lost 5 bases, with 20 bases between them. The CDR3 covers 17 residues. Per germline, CDR1 LGHNA and CDR2 YSLEER.

This chain uses TRBV27 with TRBJ2-1; TRBD2 agrees at 12 bases. This CDR3 has 19 amino acids. J gave up 0 bases and V 4 bases, and 10 bases lay outside the gene matches. The germline V gene has CDR1 MNHEY and CDR2 SMNVEV (reference sequence). The chain's CDR3 is CASSSRLAGVMSSYNEQFF. The CDR3 DNA follows: TGTGCCAGCAGTTCTCGACTAGCGGGGGTTATGAGCTCCTACAATGAGCAGTTCTTC.

The chain carries TRBV30 and TRBJ1-5, with no clear D. CDR3 length: 15 residues. CDR1 and CDR2 from the germline V gene are GTSNPN and SVGIG (reference sequence). V shed 1 base and J shed 0 bases, with 10 bases lying between them. CDR3 region: CAWSGEGYSNQPQHF. As DNA, the CDR3 is TGTGCCTGGAGTGGGGAGGGTTATAGCAATCAGCCCCAGCATTTT.

The chain is built from TRBV11-2 and TRBJ2-2; tentatively, D is TRBD2 (5 bases). This CDR3 spans 15 amino acids. CDR1 and CDR2 from the germline V gene are SGHAT and FQNNGV. V lost 6 bases and J lost 5, with 16 bases in between. CDR3 sequence reads: CASRLPGSGTGELFF. CDR3 coding DNA: TGTGCCAGCAGACTACCCGGGTCGGGAACCGGGGAGCTGTTTTTT.

This clone was observed a few times. CDR3 in DNA: TGTGCCAGCAGTTCCCCGCAGGGCCGGGACTATGGCTACACCTTC. It is translated as CASSSPQGRDYGYTF. This chain connects TRBV27 to TRBJ1-2, with D maybe TRBD1 (5 bases). CDR3 length: 15 amino acids. V lost 4 bases to trimming and J lost 3 bases, with 15 bases between them. The V gene's germline CDR1 is MNHEY and CDR2 SMNVEV (reference sequence).

V usage is TRBV18 and J usage is TRBJ2-3, with 7 positions matching TRBD1. CDR1 is KGHSH and CDR2 is LQKENI in the germline V gene. The CDR3 consists of 14 residues. V lost 6 bases to trimming and J lost 2 bases; unmatched junction nucleotides: 5. CDR3 residues: CASSPGTVTDTQYF. The CDR3 DNA reads TGTGCCAGCTCCCCCGGGACAGTCACAGATACGCAGTATTTT.

A few counts support this clone. J is TRBJ1-1 and V is TRBV30; 8 bases are shared with TRBD1. V shed 5 bases, J shed 0 bases, and the junction held 5 bases outside the gene matches. Per the germline V gene, CDR1 is GTSNPN and CDR2 is SVGIG (reference sequence). The CDR3 is made up of 14 amino acids. DNA for the CDR3: TGTGCCTGGCGGACAGGGAAAATGAACACTGAAGCTTTCTTT. Translation gives CAWRTGKMNTEAFF.

This clone was picked up a small number of times. CDR3 amino acids: CASRGLAGNTGELFF. CDR3 coding DNA: TGTGCCAGCAGGGGACTAGCGGGGAACACCGGGGAGCTGTTTTTT. The chain carries TRBV7-2 and TRBJ2-2; TRBD2 agrees at 12 bases. This CDR3 has 15 residues. Per the germline V gene, CDR1 is SGHTA and CDR2 is FQGNSA. The V segment lost 6 bases and the J segment 1 base; nucleotides outside the gene matches: 0.

The V call is TRBV9, the J call TRBJ1-1; 8 nucleotides align to TRBD1. This CDR3 has 14 residues. V dropped 4 bases and J dropped 5; count of bases not matched to a gene: 7. CDR1 is SGDLS, CDR2 YYNGEE, per germline. The CDR3 region is CASSPRTGRTEAFF. The CDR3 DNA follows: TGTGCCAGCAGCCCCCGGACAGGGAGAACTGAAGCTTTCTTT.

The V gene is TRBV7-9, the J gene TRBJ1-1; D not resolved. This CDR3 spans 14 amino acids. Between the trimmed V and J ends, which lost 6 bases and 2 bases, there was a span of 13 bases. Per the germline V gene, CDR1 is SEHNR and CDR2 is FQNEAQ (reference sequence). The CDR3 nucleotides read TGTGCCAGCAGTCCCACGAACAGTAACACTGAAGCTTTCTTT. It translates to CASSPTNSNTEAFF.

J is TRBJ2-5 and V is TRBV7-8; no clear D gene. V lost 5 bases, J lost 5 bases, and 6 bases lay in between. Per the germline V gene, CDR1 is SGHVS and CDR2 is FQNEAQ. The CDR3 sequence is 11 residues long. CDR3 in amino acids: CASSPRETQYF. CDR3 coding DNA: TGTGCCAGCAGCCCCCGGGAGACCCAGTACTTC.

The chain employs TRBV5-1 and TRBJ2-5; 14 bases map to TRBD2. The CDR3 covers 16 residues. J lost 1 base, V lost 3 bases, and 2 bases had no gene match. Looked up from germline, CDR1 is SGHRS and CDR2 is YFSETQ. The CDR3 DNA reads as TGCGCCAGCAGCTCCGGGACTAGCGGGGGCCAAGAGACCCAGTACTTC. This codes for CASSSGTSGGQETQYF.

The genes are TRBV9 and TRBJ2-1, with TRBD2 matching 7 bases. The CDR3 loop spans 14 amino acids. Germline loops: CDR1 SGDLS, CDR2 YYNGEE. V gave up 4 bases and J gave up 5 bases; unmatched junction bases: 6. CDR3 nucleotide sequence: TGTGCCAGCAGCCCCAGACTAGCCCACAATGAGCAGTTCTTC. It encodes CASSPRLAHNEQFF.

The chain couples TRBV19 to TRBJ1-2; 7 nucleotides match TRBD1. The J segment lost 0 bases and the V segment lost 6 bases, leaving 10 bases of the junction unmatched. This CDR3 region has 16 residues. The germline CDR1 and CDR2 sequences are LNHDA and SQIVND (reference sequence). The CDR3 bases are TGTGCCAGTAGAGAAATTAACAGGGGCCCTAACTATGGCTACACCTTC. Translation gives CASREINRGPNYGYTF.

The V call is TRBV14, the J call TRBJ1-4, with D perhaps matching TRBD1 (5 bases). This CDR3 spans 15 amino acids. Germline values: CDR1 SGHDN, CDR2 FVKESK. Trimming took 4 bases from V and 5 from J, leaving 14 bases between them. CDR3 nucleotide sequence: TGTGCCAGCAGCCCCCCCGACAGCGTAAATGAAAAACTGTTTTTT. This gives the protein CASSPPDSVNEKLFF.

Remarks on this clone: Other nucleotide sequences in the sample specify the same CDR3. The chain joins TRBV18 to TRBJ1-5, with D possibly TRBD1 on 5 matching bases. The CDR3 spans 15 residues. Germline V gene sequence: CDR1 KGHSH, CDR2 LQKENI. Trimming took 3 bases from V and 2 from J, leaving 11 bases between them. The CDR3 is CASSPDRGGNQPQHF. The CDR3 DNA reads as TGTGCCAGCTCACCGGATAGGGGCGGCAATCAGCCCCAGCATTTT.

The gene calls are TRBV5-1 and TRBJ2-1, with D possibly being TRBD2 (6 bases). The CDR3 totals 16 residues. Germline V gene sequence: CDR1 SGHRS, CDR2 YFSETQ. The V and J ends lost 2 bases and 3 bases respectively, with 15 bases between them. The CDR3 loop reads CASSFSPGGVYNEQFF. In DNA, the CDR3 is TGCGCCAGCAGCTTCAGTCCAGGCGGGGTCTACAATGAGCAGTTCTTC.

Here the CDR3 reads CASSRPGGASSYNEQFF. The CDR3, as DNA: TGTGCCAGCAGCCGACCCGGGGGGGCCTCGTCCTACAATGAGCAGTTCTTC. The chain joins TRBV6-6 to TRBJ2-1, with 8 bases aligning to TRBD2. The V and J ends lost 6 bases and 1 base, in that order; junction bases with no gene match: 11. Germline CDR1 and CDR2: MNHNY and SVGAGI (reference sequence). The CDR3 is 17 amino acids.

This chain connects TRBV7-9 to TRBJ1-2, with D perhaps TRBD1 (6 bases). V lost 5 bases, J lost 6 bases, and 13 bases lay in between. Germline-derived CDR1 and CDR2 are SEHNR and FQNEAQ (reference sequence). There are 13 residues in the CDR3. In DNA form, the CDR3 reads TGTGCCAGCAGCGAGAGTCAGGGGAATGGCTACACCTTC. It yields the protein CASSESQGNGYTF.

The rearrangement joins TRBV16 to TRBJ2-3; 12 nucleotides line up with TRBD1. Germline V lookup: CDR1 KGHSY, CDR2 FQNENV. V dropped 3 bases and J dropped 8; count of bases not matched to a gene: 6. The CDR3 runs to 15 residues. CDR3 residues: CASSQSGTGGGTQYF. CDR3 coding DNA: TGTGCCAGCAGCCAGTCCGGGACAGGGGGCGGTACGCAGTATTTT.

The CDR3 nucleotides are TGTGCCAGCTCACTTAGTTTCAGCACAGATACGCAGTATTTT. Its protein is CASSLSFSTDTQYF. The rearrangement joins TRBV18 to TRBJ2-3; no clear D gene. From germline, CDR1 is KGHSH and CDR2 LQKENI. Trimming took 4 bases from V and 0 from J, leaving 8 bases between them. This CDR3 has 14 residues.

DNA of the CDR3: TGTGCCAGCAGTTACTTTCGGACAGGGACGAACACTGAAGCTTTCTTT. Amino acids: CASSYFRTGTNTEAFF. The genes are TRBV6-2 or TRBV6-3 and TRBJ1-1; TRBD1 agrees at 8 bases. The germline CDR1 and CDR2 sequences are MNHEY and SVGEGT. The J segment lost 1 base and the V segment lost 1 base, leaving 5 bases of the junction unmatched. The CDR3 contains 16 residues.

This clone came up once. The chain carries TRBV5-1 and TRBJ2-2, with D tentatively TRBD1 (5 bases). The CDR3 spans 15 residues. Trimming took 5 bases from V and 1 from J, leaving 12 bases between them. Germline values: CDR1 SGHRS, CDR2 YFSETQ. CDR3 sequence: CASSRIGQNTGELFF. The CDR3 DNA is TGCGCCAGCAGTCGGATAGGACAGAACACCGGGGAGCTGTTTTTT.

With regard to this clone: Compared with germline, one end of the junction differs, possibly owing to a read error. This chain links TRBV7-2 with TRBJ2-5; D perhaps matches TRBD2 (7 bases). CDR3 length: 16 amino acids. CDR1 is SGHTA and CDR2 is FQGNSA in the germline V gene. CDR3 DNA: TGTGCCAGCAACCCGGGCGGGGGCCCCCTCAAAGACACCCAGTACTTC. Translating gives CASNPGGGPLKDTQYF.

The rearrangement links TRBV5-4 to TRBJ2-5, with 14 bases fitting TRBD2. There are 17 residues in the CDR3. J gave up 6 bases and V 4 bases, and 11 bases lay outside the gene matches. Germline CDR1 and CDR2: SGHNT and YYREEE (reference sequence). The CDR3 nucleotides read TGTGCCAGCAGCCAGACTAGCGGGGGGGCCAGAATCAAGACCCAGTACTTC. Its protein product is CASSQTSGGARIKTQYF.

V gene TRBV7-2 combines with J gene TRBJ1-5; no clear D gene. Trimming pared 5 bases from V and 3 bases from J, leaving 14 bases between. CDR3 length: 15 amino acids. In germline, CDR1 is SGHTA, CDR2 FQGNSA. The CDR3 nucleotides are TGTGCCAGCAGCCTCCAGGTGACATACAATCAGCCCCAGCATTTT. It encodes CASSLQVTYNQPQHF.